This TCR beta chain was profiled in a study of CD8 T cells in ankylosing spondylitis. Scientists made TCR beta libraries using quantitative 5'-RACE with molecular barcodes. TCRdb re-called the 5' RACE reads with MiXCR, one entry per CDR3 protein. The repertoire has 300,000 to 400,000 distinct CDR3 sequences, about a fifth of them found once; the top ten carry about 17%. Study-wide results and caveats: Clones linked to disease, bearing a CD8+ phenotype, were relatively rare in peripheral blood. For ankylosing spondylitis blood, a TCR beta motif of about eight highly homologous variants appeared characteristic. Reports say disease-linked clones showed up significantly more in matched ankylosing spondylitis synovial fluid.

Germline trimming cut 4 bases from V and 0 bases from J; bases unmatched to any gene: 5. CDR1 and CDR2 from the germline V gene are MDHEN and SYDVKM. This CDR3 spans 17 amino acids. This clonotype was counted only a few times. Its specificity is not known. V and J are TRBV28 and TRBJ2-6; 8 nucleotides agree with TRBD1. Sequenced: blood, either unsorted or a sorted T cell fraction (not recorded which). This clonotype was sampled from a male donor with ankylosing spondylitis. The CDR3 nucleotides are TGTGCCAGCAGTTCACAGGGGGTAGGCTCTGGGGCCAACGTCCTGACTTTC. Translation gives CASSSQGVGSGANVLTF.